This TCR beta chain was found in a study of blood T cell repertoires in COVID-19. In terms of age and location, participants ranged from roughly 18 to 95 years and lived in under 30 US areas. Cohort assignment relied on participant-reported clinical history. In the original workflow: Amplifying reference gene primers gave estimates of nucleated cell counts. TCRdb keeps only in-frame clones here, not all; method: immunoSEQ multiplex PCR. For V, J and clone size, that table is used; D and trimming come from the DNA. The sample yields about 350,000 clones, more than 85% seen once. The TCR was taken from a young woman who had recovered from COVID-19. Sequencing used PBMCs or T cells enriched from blood (not recorded which).

DNA for the CDR3: TGCAGCTCCAGGAACCAGGAAACGCAGTATTTT. Translation: CSSRNQETQYF. V usage is TRBV29-1 and J usage is TRBJ2-3; D remains unclear. CDR1 is SQVTM and CDR2 is ANQGSEA in the germline V gene. CDR3 length: 11 residues. Trimming stripped 8 bases from V and 9 bases from J, with 15 bases between.